The 23 T cell receptor beta chains reported below all come from one sample, sequenced in a study of CD8+ T cells in alopecia areata. Following RNA extraction, reverse transcription yielded cDNA that acted as the sequencing template. Clones were read by immunoSEQ multiplex PCR, and TCRdb kept only the in-frame ones, dropping some. Of about 42,000 clones in the sample, about three fifths were seen once. Treatment reported: oral pan-JAK inhibitor, 5-10 mg twice daily. The input for sequencing was CD8+ T cells sorted from blood, taken at week 4, from a patient treated with tofacitinib. The receptors stem from a human donor with alopecia areata.

The chain links TRBV30 to TRBJ2-3; either TRBD1 or TRBD2 may supply D (6 bases each). The CDR3 contains 16 residues. Germline lookup yields CDR1 GTSNPN and CDR2 SVGIG (reference sequence). Trimming stripped 1 base from V and 1 base from J, with 15 bases between. This CDR3 reads CAWSGRGADGTDTQYF. DNA for the CDR3: TGTGCCTGGAGTGGGAGGGGGGCCGATGGCACAGATACGCAGTATTTT.

The rearrangement uses TRBV6-1 and TRBJ1-5; D perhaps matches TRBD1 (6 bases). The CDR3 is 15 amino acids. The V gene lost 5 bases and the J gene lost 4 bases, with 15 bases spanning the gap. CDR1 MNHNS and CDR2 SASEGT come from the germline V gene. For the CDR3, the DNA is TGTGCCAGCAGTCCCCGGACAGAACCTAATCAGCCCCAGCATTTT. The encoded protein is CASSPRTEPNQPQHF.

V gene TRBV5-6 combines with J gene TRBJ2-7; 8 nucleotides align to TRBD1. In germline, CDR1 is SGHDT, CDR2 YYEEEE. The CDR3 consists of 15 residues. The ends lost 4 bases at V and 4 bases at J; junction bases unmatched: 10. The chain's CDR3 is CASSSTPDREYEQYF. The CDR3 region has the DNA TGTGCCAGCAGCAGTACCCCGGACAGGGAGTACGAGCAGTACTTC. Using reference TRBV5-6 and TRBJ2-7 for the parts outside the CDR3, the full variable domain is DAGVTQSPTHLIKTRGQQVTLRCSPKSGHDTVSWYQQALGQGPQFIFQYYEEEERQRGNFPDRFSGHQFPNYSSELNVNALLLGDSALYLCASSSTPDREYEQYFGPGTRLTVT.

Only a few counts were recorded for this clone. J is TRBJ2-7 and V is TRBV29-1; 7 bases map to TRBD1. Germline assignment: CDR1 SQVTM and CDR2 ANQGSEA. V was pared by 8 bases and J by 2 bases, with 9 bases of the junction left unmatched. CDR3 length: 13 residues. The CDR3 DNA reads as TGCAGCATTAGGACAGGAAAGACCTACGAGCAGTACTTC. Translation gives CSIRTGKTYEQYF.

The chain couples TRBV19 to TRBJ2-6; D not certain. This CDR3 has 14 amino acids. Germline V gene data show CDR1 as LNHDA and CDR2 as SQIVND (reference sequence). Trimming removed 4 bases from V and 4 bases from J, with 8 bases in between. CDR3 residues: CASSTVLGANVLTF. As DNA, the CDR3 is TGTGCCAGTAGTACCGTCCTAGGGGCCAACGTCCTGACTTTC.

V and J are TRBV27 and TRBJ1-2; no reliable D call. Trimming pared 0 bases from V and 5 bases from J, leaving 7 bases between. The CDR3 loop spans 13 amino acids. Germline V gene data show CDR1 as MNHEY and CDR2 as SMNVEV (reference sequence). CDR3 DNA: TGTGCCAGCAGTTTATCGGAGTATTATGGCTACACCTTC. Its protein product is CASSLSEYYGYTF.

This clone was picked up one time. The CDR3 DNA reads as TGTGCCACCAGCAGAGAAAGGGGAGCCGGGGAGCTGTTTTTT. It codes for CATSRERGAGELFF. The chain has TRBV15 and TRBJ2-2; either TRBD1 or TRBD2 may fit D (5 bases each). Germline V gene data show CDR1 as LNHNV and CDR2 as YYDKDF (reference sequence). The ends were cut back, 0 bases at V and 6 bases at J, with 8 bases in the middle. The CDR3 is made up of 14 amino acids. Drawing the rest from reference TRBV15 and TRBJ2-2, the complete variable domain is DAMVIQNPRYQVTQFGKPVTLSCSQTLNHNVMYWYQQKSSQAPKLLFHYYDKDFNNEADTPDNFQSRRPNTSFCFLDIRSPGLGDTAMYLCATSRERGAGELFFGEGSRLTVL.

This clone has more than one count but fewer than ten. The gene calls are TRBV7-3 and TRBJ2-3; the D gene is possibly TRBD2 (5 bases). Trimming pared 7 bases from V and 2 bases from J, leaving 13 bases between. Germline V gives CDR1 SGHTA, CDR2 FQGTGA. The CDR3 has 14 amino acids. As DNA, the CDR3 is TGTGCCAGCACTACGGGGAATTACACAGATACGCAGTATTTT. Amino acid sequence: CASTTGNYTDTQYF. The whole variable domain, remainder taken from reference TRBV7-3 and TRBJ2-3, is GAGVSQTPSNKVTEKGKYVELRCDPISGHTALYWYRQSLGQGPEFLIYFQGTGAADDSGLPNDRFFAVRPEGSVSTLKIQRTERGDSAVYLCASTTGNYTDTQYFGPGTRLTVL.

This chain connects TRBV4-3 to TRBJ1-2, with 7 bases lining up with TRBD1. The CDR3 extends over 16 amino acids. In germline, CDR1 is LGHNA, CDR2 YSLEER. With V trimmed by 0 bases and J by 0 bases, 4 bases remained unmatched. CDR3 in amino acids: CASSQDSGQTNYGYTF. The CDR3 bases are TGCGCCAGCAGCCAAGACTCGGGACAGACTAACTATGGCTACACCTTC.

The chain links TRBV29-1 to TRBJ2-7; no clear D. The ends were cut back, 4 bases at V and 4 bases at J, with 11 bases in the middle. The CDR3 length is 12 residues. The germline gives CDR1 SQVTM, CDR2 ANQGSEA. CDR3: CSVVSSSYEQYF. In DNA, the CDR3 is TGCAGCGTTGTCTCCTCTTCGTACGAGCAGTACTTC.

The chain combines TRBV29-1 with TRBJ1-2, with D maybe TRBD1 (6 bases). CDR3 length: 13 amino acids. Per germline, CDR1 SQVTM and CDR2 ANQGSEA. V was trimmed by 5 bases and J by 7 bases, leaving 17 bases between them. CDR3 sequence reads: CSVKRDTAPGYTF. DNA for the CDR3: TGCAGCGTTAAACGGGACACGGCTCCTGGCTACACCTTC.

The rearrangement joins TRBV7-9 to TRBJ2-1; D perhaps matches TRBD2 (5 bases). CDR1 is SEHNR, CDR2 FQNEAQ, per germline (reference sequence). This CDR3 spans 13 amino acids. V was clipped by 2 bases and J by 5 bases, with 7 bases between them. CDR3 DNA: TGTGCCAGCAGCTTACTGGAGGACAATGAGCAGTTCTTC. This gives the protein CASSLLEDNEQFF.

This clone appeared a few times. The chain joins TRBV6-4 to TRBJ2-3; 10 positions match TRBD1. CDR3 length equals 15 residues. From germline, CDR1 is MRHNA and CDR2 SNTAGT. V shed 2 bases and J 5 bases; nucleotides not matched to a gene: 4. The CDR3 here is CASSDGTGAGDTQYF. In nucleotides, the CDR3 is TGTGCCAGCAGTGACGGGACAGGGGCAGGAGATACGCAGTATTTT.

The chain links TRBV14 to TRBJ1-2; maybe TRBD1 (5 bases). Germline CDR1 and CDR2: SGHDN and FVKESK. The ends were cut back, 2 bases at V and 4 bases at J, with 11 bases in the middle. The CDR3 length is 14 residues. CDR3: CASSQQGFGYGYTF. DNA for the CDR3: TGTGCCAGCAGCCAACAGGGCTTCGGCTATGGCTACACCTTC.

On this clone itself: At one end, the junction sequence differs from germline, possibly due to a read error. V and J are TRBV7-3 and TRBJ2-1; D uncertain. The CDR3 loop spans 14 amino acids. Germline values: CDR1 SGHTA, CDR2 FQGTGA. CDR3 DNA sequence: TGCGCCAGCAGCCAGCTCGCAGGCTACAATGAGCAGTTCTTC. Amino acids: CASSQLAGYNEQFF.

J is TRBJ2-7 and V is TRBV9, with 12 bases identical to TRBD2. The CDR3 is 14 residues long. The V and J ends lost 4 bases and 3 bases, in that order; junction bases with no gene match: 2. CDR1 is SGDLS and CDR2 is YYNGEE in the germline V gene. The CDR3 spells CASSSGLAGYEQYF. The CDR3 DNA sequence: TGTGCCAGCAGCTCGGGACTAGCGGGCTACGAGCAGTACTTC.

As regards this clone: The junction departs from germline at one end; a sequencing error may be responsible. The rearrangement joins TRBV4-3 to TRBJ1-1; D gene ambiguous. The germline gives CDR1 LGHNA, CDR2 YSLEER. This CDR3 comprises 14 residues. The CDR3 DNA follows: TGCGCCAGCAGCCAAGATCGGGGTCTCACTGAAGCTTCCTTT. Residues: CASSQDRGLTEASF.

This clone was counted once. The chain employs TRBV30 and TRBJ1-2; no definite D call. Trimming shortened V by 8 bases and J by 6 bases, and 22 bases separated the two germline ends. This CDR3 is 14 amino acids long. Germline CDR1 is GTSNPN and CDR2 is SVGIG (reference sequence). CDR3 coding DNA: TGTGCCCGTGGATGGACTGAATACGGCGATGGCTACACCTTC. Encoded protein: CARGWTEYGDGYTF. Filled out from reference TRBV30 and TRBJ1-2, the complete variable domain reads SQTIHQWPATLVQPVGSPLSLECTVEGTSNPNLYWYRQAAGRGLQLLFYSVGIGQISSEVPQNLSASRPQDRQFILSSKKLLLSDSGFYLCARGWTEYGDGYTFGSGTRLTVV.

The rearrangement links TRBV9 to TRBJ2-1; 9 bases agree with TRBD1. After removal of 2 bases from V and 5 bases from J, the junction contained 5 bases not matched to a gene. The CDR3 contains 15 residues. The germline CDR1 and CDR2 sequences are SGDLS and YYNGEE. DNA for the CDR3: TGTGCCAGCAGCGTGTCCGGGACAGGGAACAATGAGCAGTTCTTC. Translating gives CASSVSGTGNNEQFF. The complete variable domain, with remaining parts taken from reference TRBV9 and TRBJ2-1, reads DSGVTQTPKHLITATGQRVTLRCSPRSGDLSVYWYQQSLDQGLQFLIQYYNGEERAKGNILERFSAQQFPDLHSELNLSSLELGDSALYFCASSVSGTGNNEQFFGPGTRLTVL.

This clone was picked up a small number of times. This chain joins TRBV29-1 and TRBJ2-2, with unresolved D. Trimming took off 5 bases at V and 0 bases at J, with 4 bases between the two ends. Germline loops: CDR1 SQVTM, CDR2 ANQGSEA. The CDR3 has 12 residues. The CDR3 DNA reads as TGCAGCGTTCTTTCGAACACCGGGGAGCTGTTTTTT. It translates to CSVLSNTGELFF.

This clone was observed a few times. The chain is built from TRBV7-8 and TRBJ2-1, with 10 bases aligning to TRBD1. Per germline, CDR1 SGHVS and CDR2 FQNEAQ. The CDR3 extends over 15 amino acids. V trimming: 5 bases; J trimming: 4 bases; junction bases outside the gene matches: 5. CDR3 coding DNA: TGTGCCAGCAGCGCCCCGGGACAGGGGTACAATGAGCAGTTCTTC. This sequence encodes CASSAPGQGYNEQFF.

This chain uses TRBV30 with TRBJ2-7; 9 bases are shared with TRBD1. The germline gives CDR1 GTSNPN, CDR2 SVGIG (reference sequence). CDR3 length: 11 amino acids. With V trimmed by 7 bases and J by 3 bases, 1 base remained unmatched. The CDR3 DNA reads as TGTGCCTCGGGACAGGGCTACGAGCAGTACTTC. Amino acids: CASGQGYEQYF.

The V gene is TRBV4-3, the J gene TRBJ1-1; TRBD1 might be the D (6 bases). The V gene lost 4 bases and the J gene lost 0 bases, with 9 bases spanning the gap. Per germline, CDR1 LGHNA and CDR2 YSLEER. The CDR3 consists of 14 residues. Written as DNA, the CDR3 is TGCGCCAGCAGCCTAGGGGGAATGAACACTGAAGCTTTCTTT. Translating it yields CASSLGGMNTEAFF.